This T cell receptor (beta chain) came from a study of shared clonotypes between healthy human individuals. Cells designated naive CD8 were CD45RO-negative and were positively selected for CCR7, with terminally differentiated effector memory CD45RA+ cells excluded. Only Caucasian adults living in Nashville, Tennessee served as donors. V lost 1 base and J lost 1, with 14 bases in between. The CDR3 is 18 residues long. Germline V lookup: CDR1 LGHNA, CDR2 YSLEER. Assay: immunoSEQ multiplex PCR; the TCRdb copy retains only in-frame clones and omits some. This table holds roughly 1,800,000 clones, less than 95% found once.

The sample comprised naive CD8+ T cells sorted from blood. The receptor comes from a man in his late teens or twenties in good health. The V and J genes are TRBV4-3 and TRBJ2-6; tentative D call: TRBD1 (6 bases). The CDR3 protein is CASSQADSTRSGANVLTF. In nucleotides, the CDR3 is TGCGCCAGCAGCCAAGCGGACAGTACGAGGTCTGGGGCCAACGTCCTGACTTTC.